This TCR beta chain was retrieved from a study of OX40 agonist ivuxolimab in advanced cancers. Study details: Checkpoint inhibitors had been given previously to about 40% of patients. Points from the study as a whole: The authors also found low normalized T-cell clonal expansion in some nonresponders. The study found among the lowest clonal expansion in partial responders at 0.1-3.0 mg/kg.

In germline, CDR1 is MRHNA, CDR2 SNTAGT. This CDR3 has 16 amino acids. The ends lost 0 bases at V and 2 bases at J; junction bases unmatched: 3. The table lists this clone with a few counts. Its antigen remains unidentified. Method: immunoSEQ multiplex PCR; TCRdb's copy keeps in-frame clones and lacks some. Of around 80,000 clones in the sample, approximately 90% were seen once. The chain joins TRBV6-4 to TRBJ2-3; TRBD2 aligns across 9 bases. The specimen was CD4+ or CD8+ T cells sorted from blood, collected in a trial of the OX40 agonist ivuxolimab. This sequence was found in an adult with an advanced solid tumor such as melanoma, head and neck, liver or kidney cancer. The CDR3 is CASSDSAGGPTDTQYF. CDR3 bases: TGTGCCAGCAGTGACTCAGCGGGGGGCCCCACAGATACGCAGTATTTT.